The clone carrying this T cell receptor beta chain was found a few times. These data are taken from a study of early T cells in non-severe SARS-CoV-2 infection. Trimming shortened V by 6 bases and J by 5 bases, and 19 bases separated the two germline ends. This CDR3 comprises 16 residues. Germline values: CDR1 MNHNY, CDR2 SVGAGI (reference sequence). TCRdb fed the 5' RACE reads into MiXCR, producing one record per CDR3 protein. Of tens of thousands of distinct CDR3 sequences listed, around an eighth are singletons. The source of this sequence is an adult who was a healthcare worker with PCR-confirmed SARS-CoV-2 infection or an uninfected control (not recorded which). The chain couples TRBV6-6 to TRBJ2-2; D is undetermined. Specimen: whole blood. This chain's CDR3 is CASSIPFGPRTGELFF. The CDR3 DNA is TGTGCCAGCAGCATCCCTTTCGGGCCGCGGACCGGGGAGCTGTTTTTT.